Listed below are T cell receptor beta chains from one sample, sequenced in a study of T cell responses to AZD1222 COVID-19 vaccine. Method: immunoSEQ multiplex PCR; TCRdb's copy keeps in-frame clones and lacks some. Of some 150,000 clones listed, more than 80% are singletons. Sequencing was performed on peripheral blood, taken on day 0 of AZD1222 vaccination. Receptor source: an adult in good health. Each CDR3 is given with its conserved first and last residue. Each record gives: V gene, J gene, D gene, clone size, CDR3 protein, CDR3 DNA. The D gene is left open where the match is weak. Only part of the rows carry a size: once, few, many, or a class if the clone is expanded.

TRBV6-5,TRBJ2-1,NA,once,CASIVAVRYNEQFF,TGTGCCAGCATAGTGGCGGTGAGGTACAATGAGCAGTTCTTC
TRBV6-2/TRBV6-3,TRBJ2-2,NA,NA,CASSYSGDYTGELFF,TGTGCCAGCAGTTACTCGGGGGACTACACCGGGGAGCTGTTTTTT
TRBV2,TRBJ2-3,NA,NA,CASTTMGLEADTQYF,TGTGCCAGCACAACTATGGGACTGGAGGCAGATACGCAGTATTTT
TRBV6-5,TRBJ1-1,NA,NA,CASQLEPGTNTEAFF,TGTGCCAGCCAACTAGAACCCGGGACGAACACTGAAGCTTTCTTT
TRBV5-1,TRBJ2-2,TRBD2,once,CASSGGSLLAGVRTGELFF,TGCGCCAGCAGCGGTGGATCGCTGCTAGCGGGAGTGAGAACCGGGGAGCTGTTTTTT
TRBV5-4,TRBJ2-3,NA,NA,CASSEGTTDTQYF,TGTGCCAGCAGCGAGGGGACGACAGATACGCAGTATTTT
TRBV9,TRBJ1-1,NA,NA,CASSVGARDTEAFF,TGTGCCAGCAGCGTAGGTGCAAGGGACACTGAAGCTTTCTTT
TRBV4-1,TRBJ1-3,NA,NA,CASSQVPPSGNTIYF,TGCGCCAGCAGCCAAGTCCCGCCTTCTGGAAACACCATATATTTT
TRBV6-5,TRBJ1-2,NA,once,CASRPLSRGYGYTF,TGTGCCAGCAGACCACTCTCCCGGGGCTATGGCTACACCTTC
TRBV5-1,TRBJ2-7,NA,NA,CASGPQGYGYEQYF,TGCGCCAGCGGCCCCCAGGGATACGGCTACGAGCAGTACTTC
TRBV12-3/TRBV12-4,TRBJ1-2,NA,NA,CASSPLRAYGYTF,TGTGCCAGCAGTCCCCTGCGGGCGTATGGCTACACCTTC
TRBV11-3,TRBJ2-2,TRBD1,NA,CASSTRQGLWTGELFF,TGTGCCAGCAGCACGAGACAGGGTTTGTGGACCGGGGAGCTGTTTTTT
TRBV4-1,TRBJ2-7,TRBD2,few,CASSQGASGSLEQYF,TGCGCCAGCAGCCAAGGTGCTAGCGGGAGCCTCGAGCAGTACTTC
TRBV6-2/TRBV6-3,TRBJ2-3,TRBD2,once,CASSYRGLAGGGLELADTQYF,TGTGCCAGCAGTTACCGGGGACTAGCGGGAGGCGGTTTAGAATTGGCAGATACGCAGTATTTT
TRBV29-1,TRBJ2-3,TRBD2,NA,CSAGLAGVLLNADTQYF,TGCAGCGCGGGACTAGCGGGAGTACTTCTTAACGCAGATACGCAGTATTTT
TRBV12-3/TRBV12-4,TRBJ1-2,NA,NA,CASSLRGGGYTF,TGTGCCAGCAGTTTAAGAGGGGGAGGCTACACCTTC
TRBV29-1,TRBJ2-1,TRBD2,NA,CSAPHLAGQKNEQFF,TGCAGCGCCCCCCATCTAGCGGGTCAAAAGAATGAGCAGTTCTTC
TRBV15,TRBJ2-7,NA,once,CATSRDLIRRQGGSYEQYF,TGTGCCACCAGCAGAGATTTAATTAGAAGGCAGGGAGGATCCTACGAGCAGTACTTC
TRBV20-1,TRBJ1-4,NA,once,CSPTGRFF,TGCAGCCCTACCGGGCGATTTTTT
TRBV6-5,TRBJ1-5,TRBD1,NA,CASRDRVGQPQHF,TGTGCCAGCAGGGACAGGGTGGGTCAGCCCCAGCATTTT
TRBV6-5,TRBJ1-5,TRBD1,NA,CASAPGQGANQPQHF,TGTGCCAGCGCACCGGGACAGGGGGCAAATCAGCCCCAGCATTTT
TRBV19,TRBJ2-1,TRBD2,NA,CASSSFFRGLANNEQFF,TGTGCCAGTAGTTCGTTCTTTCGCGGACTAGCAAATAATGAGCAGTTCTTC
TRBV27,TRBJ2-1,TRBD2,NA,CASRPIPGLETPNEQFF,TGTGCCAGCAGACCGATCCCGGGACTAGAAACCCCCAATGAGCAGTTCTTC
TRBV6-5,TRBJ1-3,NA,NA,CASSSAPSGNTIYF,TGTGCCAGCAGTTCCGCCCCCTCTGGAAACACCATATATTTT
TRBV6-5,TRBJ1-5,NA,NA,CASSQDKQRHQPQHF,TGTGCCAGCAGTCAGGACAAGCAGAGGCATCAGCCCCAGCATTTT
TRBV6-6,TRBJ2-7,NA,NA,CASGTIKYEQYF,TGTGCCAGCGGGACCATTAAATACGAGCAGTACTTC
TRBV24-1,TRBJ2-1,TRBD2,once,CATSDGTSRRDEQFF,TGTGCCACCAGTGACGGGACTAGCCGTCGCGATGAGCAGTTCTTC
TRBV28,TRBJ2-1,TRBD1,NA,CASSPPRDSNEQFF,TGTGCCAGCAGTCCCCCCCGGGACAGCAATGAGCAGTTCTTC
TRBV18,TRBJ2-2,NA,NA,CASSPDRNTGELFF,TGTGCCAGCTCCCCCGACAGGAACACCGGGGAGCTGTTTTTT
TRBV6-1,TRBJ2-5,TRBD2,NA,CASSGDLAGGQETQYF,TGTGCCAGCAGTGGTGACCTAGCGGGAGGCCAAGAGACCCAGTACTTC
TRBV6-2/TRBV6-3,TRBJ2-2,NA,NA,CASSYRAGHTGELFF,TGTGCCAGCAGTTATAGGGCGGGCCACACCGGGGAGCTGTTTTTT
TRBV19,TRBJ2-1,TRBD2,NA,CASSSRLAGGTSGDEQFF,TGTGCCAGTAGTTCCCGACTAGCGGGAGGCACCTCAGGAGATGAGCAGTTCTTC
TRBV5-4,TRBJ1-6,NA,NA,CASSLVPSSSYNSPLHF,TGTGCCAGCAGCTTGGTTCCCAGTAGCTCCTATAATTCACCCCTCCACTTT
TRBV25-1,TRBJ2-1,NA,NA,CASSRDFNEQFF,TGTGCCAGCAGTAGAGACTTCAATGAGCAGTTCTTC
TRBV19,TRBJ1-1,TRBD1,NA,CASTRTGGTEAFF,TGTGCCAGTACTCGGACAGGGGGGACTGAAGCTTTCTTT
TRBV12-3/TRBV12-4,TRBJ1-2,TRBD1,once,CASSFGTAYGYTF,TGTGCCAGCAGTTTCGGGACAGCCTATGGCTACACCTTC
TRBV19,TRBJ2-1,TRBD1,NA,CASTSGTGVNNEQFF,TGTGCCAGTACCTCCGGGACAGGGGTTAACAATGAGCAGTTCTTC
TRBV29-1,TRBJ2-1,TRBD2,NA,CSGGTSGRLSSYNEQFF,TGCAGCGGTGGGACTAGCGGGAGGCTAAGCTCCTACAATGAGCAGTTCTTC
TRBV11-2,TRBJ2-2,TRBD2,NA,CASSLSGTNTGELFF,TGTGCCAGCAGCCTTAGCGGGACGAACACCGGGGAGCTGTTTTTT
TRBV19,TRBJ2-3,TRBD1,once,CASRDRGGTDTQYF,TGTGCCAGTAGGGACAGGGGAGGCACAGATACGCAGTATTTT
TRBV2,TRBJ1-5,NA,NA,CASSDDWVLSNQPQHF,TGTGCCAGCAGTGATGACTGGGTGTTAAGCAATCAGCCCCAGCATTTT
TRBV19,TRBJ1-5,NA,NA,CASNVQENNQPQHF,TGTGCCAGTAACGTGCAGGAAAACAATCAGCCCCAGCATTTT
TRBV19,TRBJ2-5,NA,NA,CASSITGTKETQYF,TGTGCCAGTAGTATTACCGGGACCAAAGAGACCCAGTACTTC
TRBV18,TRBJ2-7,TRBD2,NA,CASSSSGYEQYF,TGTGCCAGCTCATCTAGCGGCTACGAGCAGTACTTC
TRBV7-9,TRBJ1-1,NA,NA,CASSLEAGMNTEAFF,TGTGCCAGCAGCCTAGAGGCAGGTATGAACACTGAAGCTTTCTTT
TRBV12-3/TRBV12-4,TRBJ2-2,TRBD1,once,CASSLQGDGELFF,TGTGCCAGCAGTTTACAGGGGGATGGGGAGCTGTTTTTT
TRBV21-1,TRBJ2-7,NA,NA,CASSGRQGAPYEQYF,TGTGCCAGCAGCGGCCGACAGGGGGCGCCGTACGAGCAGTACTTC
TRBV19,TRBJ1-1,NA,NA,CASSIAHRMGMNTEAFF,TGTGCCAGTAGTATTGCCCACCGCATGGGGATGAACACTGAAGCTTTCTTT
TRBV2,TRBJ1-2,TRBD1,NA,CASRREGGVGYTF,TGTGCCAGCAGGAGGGAAGGGGGCGTAGGCTACACCTTC
TRBV27,TRBJ1-2,NA,NA,CATPGGYTF,TGTGCCACCCCGGGTGGCTACACCTTC
TRBV6-5,TRBJ2-1,TRBD2,NA,CASSKGLAWYNEQFF,TGTGCCAGCAGTAAGGGACTAGCGTGGTACAATGAGCAGTTCTTC
TRBV19,TRBJ2-7,TRBD2,NA,CASSIERLAGGPSYEQYF,TGTGCCAGTAGTATAGAGAGACTAGCGGGAGGGCCGTCCTACGAGCAGTACTTC
TRBV27,TRBJ2-1,TRBD1,NA,CASSFVTGDFFYNEQFF,TGTGCCAGCAGTTTCGTGACAGGGGATTTTTTCTACAATGAGCAGTTCTTC
TRBV7-2,TRBJ2-7,NA,NA,CASSPGHGSYEQYF,TGTGCCAGCAGCCCGGGACACGGTTCCTACGAGCAGTACTTC
TRBV7-6,TRBJ2-1,NA,NA,CASSPGGNHNEQFF,TGTGCCAGCAGCCCCGGAGGGAACCACAATGAGCAGTTCTTC
TRBV27,TRBJ2-7,NA,NA,CASSSYREDTYEQYF,TGTGCCAGCAGTTCTTACCGTGAAGATACCTACGAGCAGTACTTC
TRBV10-3,TRBJ1-2,TRBD1,once,CATRPGTANYGYTF,TGTGCCACCCGCCCCGGGACAGCTAACTATGGCTACACCTTC